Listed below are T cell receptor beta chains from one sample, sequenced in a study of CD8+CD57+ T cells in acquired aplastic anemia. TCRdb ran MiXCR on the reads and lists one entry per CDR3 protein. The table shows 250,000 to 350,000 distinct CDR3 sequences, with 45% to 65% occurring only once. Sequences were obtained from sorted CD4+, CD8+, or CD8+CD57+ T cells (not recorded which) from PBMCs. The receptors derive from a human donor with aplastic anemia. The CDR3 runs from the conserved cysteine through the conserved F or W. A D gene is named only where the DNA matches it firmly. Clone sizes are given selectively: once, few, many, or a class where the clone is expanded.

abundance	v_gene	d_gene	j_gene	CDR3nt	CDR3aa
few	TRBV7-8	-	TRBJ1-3	TGTGCCAGCAGCTTCCAGGGATACCGCAACACCATATATTTT	CASSFQGYRNTIYF
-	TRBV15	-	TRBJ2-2	TGTGCCACCAGCAAACAGTCGAACACCGGGGAGCTGTTTTTT	CATSKQSNTGELFF
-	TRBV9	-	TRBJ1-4	TGTGCCAGCAGCCCGCCGGGCTCGAGTGAAAAACTGTTTTTT	CASSPPGSSEKLFF
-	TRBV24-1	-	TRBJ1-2	TGTGCCAGCAGCCCATCGGCAGTTACCCGCACTGGCTACACCTTC	CASSPSAVTRTGYTF
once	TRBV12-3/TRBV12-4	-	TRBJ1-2	TGTGCCAGCGCCTACTGGGGGGGGAGGGTCTATGGCTACACCTTC	CASAYWGGRVYGYTF
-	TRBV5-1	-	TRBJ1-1	TGCGCCAGCAGCTTGGGACAGTTTGGAAACACTGAAGCTTTCTTT	CASSLGQFGNTEAFF
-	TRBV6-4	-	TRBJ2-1	TGTGCCAGCAGTTACTCCGTCCTCAGGGGTACCCACTACAATGAGCAGTTCTTC	CASSYSVLRGTHYNEQFF
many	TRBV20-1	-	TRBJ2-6	TGCAGTGCTAGAGTGGAGGGGCCCAGCCTGACTTTC	CSARVEGPSLTF
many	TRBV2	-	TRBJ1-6	TGTGCCAGCAGTGGACGAGCCCTCGGGTTAAATTCACCCCTCCACTTT	CASSGRALGLNSPLHF
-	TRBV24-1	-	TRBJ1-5	TGTGCCACCAGTGACCAAGGACAGCCCAATCAGCCCCAGCATTTT	CATSDQGQPNQPQHF
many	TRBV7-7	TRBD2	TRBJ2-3	TGTGCCAGCAGCTTAGGACTAGCGGGGACATCAGATACGCAGTATTTT	CASSLGLAGTSDTQYF
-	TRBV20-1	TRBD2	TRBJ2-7	TGCAGTGGGACTAGCGGGACCTCCTACGAGCAGTACTTC	CSGTSGTSYEQYF
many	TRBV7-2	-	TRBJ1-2	TGTGCCAGCAGCTTAGAGGGGCGCCCCTACACCTTC	CASSLEGRPYTF
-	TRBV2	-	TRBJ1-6	TGTGCCAGCAGTCTTGAGGACTCCTATAATTCACCCCTCCACTTT	CASSLEDSYNSPLHF
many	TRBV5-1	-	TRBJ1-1	TGCGCCAGCAGCCGCGACCAGACAGGTGTTAGCAATGAAGCTTTCTTT	CASSRDQTGVSNEAFF
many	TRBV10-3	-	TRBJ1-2	TGTGCCATCAGTGATATGGCAGGAGAGTACTATGGCTACACCTTC	CAISDMAGEYYGYTF
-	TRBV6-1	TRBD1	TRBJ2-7	TGTGCCAGCAGTGGGGCAGGGGGTCCAACATCCGAGCAGTACTTC	CASSGAGGPTSEQYF
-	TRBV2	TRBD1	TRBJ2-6	TGTGCCAGCAGTGTGGGACAGGGGACTGGGGCCAACGTCCTGACTTTC	CASSVGQGTGANVLTF
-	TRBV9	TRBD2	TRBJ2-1	TGTGCCAGCACCGACGGGCTAGCGGACTACAATGAGCAGTTCTTC	CASTDGLADYNEQFF
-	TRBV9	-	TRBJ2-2	TGTGCCAGCAGAGACTTACCGAACACCGGGGAGCTGTTTTTT	CASRDLPNTGELFF
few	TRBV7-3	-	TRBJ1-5	TGTGCCAGCAGCTTCCCGGGACAAGGTCAGCCCCAGCATTTT	CASSFPGQGQPQHF
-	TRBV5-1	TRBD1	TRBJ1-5	TGCGCCAGCAGCTTGGTGGGGACAGGGGGCAATCAGCCCCAGCATTTT	CASSLVGTGGNQPQHF
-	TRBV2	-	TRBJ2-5	TGTGCCAGCAGTGACAGTTTGTACCAAGAGACCCAGTACTTC	CASSDSLYQETQYF
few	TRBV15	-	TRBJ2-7	TGTGCCACCAGCAGAGATCGTTCCGACGAGCAGTACTTC	CATSRDRSDEQYF
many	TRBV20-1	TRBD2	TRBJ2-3	TGCAGTGCTCTAGTCGGACTAGCGGGGGTAACTAGCACAGATACGCAGTATTTT	CSALVGLAGVTSTDTQYF
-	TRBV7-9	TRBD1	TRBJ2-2	TGTGCCAGCAGAAACAGGGGACAGCACACCGGGGAGCTGTTTTTT	CASRNRGQHTGELFF
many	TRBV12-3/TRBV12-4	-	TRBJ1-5	TGTGCCAGCAGTCCCACGGGGGGTAATCAGCCCCAGCATTTT	CASSPTGGNQPQHF
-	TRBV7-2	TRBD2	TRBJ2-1	TGTGCCAGCAGCTTGGCACTAGCGGGAAGCAATGAGCAGTTCTTC	CASSLALAGSNEQFF
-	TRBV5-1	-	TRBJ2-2	TGCGCCAGCAGCTTGGTCCTCAGGGGCGACACCGGGGAGCTGTTTTTT	CASSLVLRGDTGELFF
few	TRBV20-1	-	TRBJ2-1	TGCAGTGCTAGATGGGGTAGCTCCTACAATGAGCAGTTCTTC	CSARWGSSYNEQFF
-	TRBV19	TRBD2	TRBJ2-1	TGTGCCAGTAGCCGCTCTAGCGGGGCCCTCCTCTACAATGAGCAGTTCTTC	CASSRSSGALLYNEQFF
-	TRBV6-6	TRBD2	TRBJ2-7	TGTGCCAGCAGTCAACGGACTAGCGGCTCCTACGAGCAGTACTTC	CASSQRTSGSYEQYF
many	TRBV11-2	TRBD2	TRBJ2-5	TGTGCCAGCAGCTTCATACGCGGGAGGGGAGAGACCCAGTACTTC	CASSFIRGRGETQYF
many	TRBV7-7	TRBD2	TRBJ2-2	TGTGCCAGCAGCCTACTGGCTAGCGGGACTTTAAACACCGGGGAGCTGTTTTTT	CASSLLASGTLNTGELFF
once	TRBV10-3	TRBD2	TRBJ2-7	TGTGCCATCAGTGAGCCACTAGCGGGGGCCTCCCACGAGCAGTACTTC	CAISEPLAGASHEQYF
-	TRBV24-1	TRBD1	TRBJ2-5	TGTGCCACCAGTGATTTGCAACAGGGGCAAGAGACCCAGTACTTC	CATSDLQQGQETQYF
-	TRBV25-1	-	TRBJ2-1	TGTGCCAGCAGTGAACCGGGACCAAACAATGAGCAGTTCTTC	CASSEPGPNNEQFF
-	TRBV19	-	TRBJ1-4	TGTGCCAGTAGTATGAGACAGGATGAAAAACTGTTTTTT	CASSMRQDEKLFF
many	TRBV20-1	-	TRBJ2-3	TGCAGTGCTAGTAACGTCGGAGATACGCAGTATTTT	CSASNVGDTQYF
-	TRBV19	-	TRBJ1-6	TGTGCCAGTAGTGGAGACAGAGAAAATTCACCCCTCCACTTT	CASSGDRENSPLHF
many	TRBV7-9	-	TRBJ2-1	TGTGCCAGTGGACGGAACAATGAGCAGTTCTTC	CASGRNNEQFF
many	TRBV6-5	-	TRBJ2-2	TGTGCCAGCAATAAACTACAGGGATGGCTGAACACCGGGGAGCTGTTTTTT	CASNKLQGWLNTGELFF
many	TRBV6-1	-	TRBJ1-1	TGTGCCAGCAGTGACTCAAGAGCTGAAGCTTTCTTT	CASSDSRAEAFF
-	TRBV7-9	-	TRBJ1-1	TGTGCCAGCAGTGAAAGTAAGGGGAGGGCAACCGCGTCGATCTTT	CASSESKGRATASIF
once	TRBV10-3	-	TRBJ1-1	TGTGCCATCAGTGAGTCGGGAGGCCACACTGAAGCTTTCTTT	CAISESGGHTEAFF
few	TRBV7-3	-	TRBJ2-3	TGTGCCAGCAGCTTAGCGAAGGGAGATACGCAGTATTTT	CASSLAKGDTQYF
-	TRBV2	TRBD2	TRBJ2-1	TGTGCCAGCAGTGAGGGAGGGTACAATGAGCAATCCTTC	CASSEGGYNEQSF
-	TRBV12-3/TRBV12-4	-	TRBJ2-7	TGTGCTAGTGGTCCTCCCCCGGGACAATCCTACGAGCAGTACTTC	CASGPPPGQSYEQYF
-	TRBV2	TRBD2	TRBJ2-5	TGTGCCAGCAGACGTCAGCTAGCGACGGGGGGTTTTCAAGAGACCCAGTACTTC	CASRRQLATGGFQETQYF
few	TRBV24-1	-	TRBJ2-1	TGTGCCACCCGAGGGGTCAATGAGCAGTTCTTC	CATRGVNEQFF
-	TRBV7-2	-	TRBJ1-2	TGTGCCAGCAGCGCGCGGACAGATCCCTATGGCTACACCTTC	CASSARTDPYGYTF
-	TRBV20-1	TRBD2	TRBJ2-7	TGCAGTGCACCCTCCGGGAGGACTTCCTACGAGCAGTACTTC	CSAPSGRTSYEQYF
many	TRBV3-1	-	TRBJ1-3	TGTGCCAGCAGCCAAGTATGGGAGAACCTAAGAAACACCATATATTTT	CASSQVWENLRNTIYF
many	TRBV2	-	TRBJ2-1	TGTGCCAGCAGTGAAATTGCAGGTGAGCAGTTCTTC	CASSEIAGEQFF
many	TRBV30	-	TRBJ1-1	TGTGCCTGGAGTGTAAGGTTGAACACTGAAGCTTTCTTT	CAWSVRLNTEAFF
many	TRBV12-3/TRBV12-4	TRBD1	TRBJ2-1	TGTGCCAGCAGGCCCCATCCGGGACAGGGGATGGGCAGCTCCTACAATGAGCAGTTCTTC	CASRPHPGQGMGSSYNEQFF
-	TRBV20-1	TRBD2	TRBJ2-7	TGCAGTGCTACCCGGGGGGCTAGCGGGTCATACTTC	CSATRGASGSYF
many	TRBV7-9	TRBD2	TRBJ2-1	TGTGCCAGCACGGGACTAGCGGGAGGAAAGGGTGAGCAGTTCTTC	CASTGLAGGKGEQFF
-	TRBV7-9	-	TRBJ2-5	TGTGCCAGCAGCTCCCCACAGTGGACGGGTACCCAGTACTTC	CASSSPQWTGTQYF